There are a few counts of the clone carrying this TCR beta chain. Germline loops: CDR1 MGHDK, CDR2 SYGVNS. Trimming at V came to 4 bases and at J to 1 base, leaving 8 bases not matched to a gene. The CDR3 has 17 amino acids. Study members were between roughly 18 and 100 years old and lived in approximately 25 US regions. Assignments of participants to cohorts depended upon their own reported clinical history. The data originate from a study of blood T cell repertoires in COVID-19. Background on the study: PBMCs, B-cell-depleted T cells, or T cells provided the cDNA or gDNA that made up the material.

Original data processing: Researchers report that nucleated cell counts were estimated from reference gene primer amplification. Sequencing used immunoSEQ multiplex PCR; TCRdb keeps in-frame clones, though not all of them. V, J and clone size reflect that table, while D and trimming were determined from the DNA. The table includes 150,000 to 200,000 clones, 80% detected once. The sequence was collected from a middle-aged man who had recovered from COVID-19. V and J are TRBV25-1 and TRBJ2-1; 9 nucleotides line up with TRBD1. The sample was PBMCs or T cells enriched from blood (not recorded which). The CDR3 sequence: CASSGEPGQGSYNEQFF. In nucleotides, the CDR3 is TGTGCCAGCAGTGGGGAACCGGGACAGGGATCCTACAATGAGCAGTTCTTC. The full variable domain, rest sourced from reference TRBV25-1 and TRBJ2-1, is EADIYQTPRYLVIGTGKKITLECSQTMGHDKMYWYQQDPGMELHLIHYSYGVNSTEKGDLSSESTVSRIRTEHFPLTLESARPSHTSQYLCASSGEPGQGSYNEQFFGPGTRLTVL.